This record concerns one T cell receptor (beta chain) sequence. The germline V and J ends were trimmed by 3 bases and 5 bases, with 10 bases remaining between them. The CDR3 is made up of 13 amino acids. From germline, CDR1 is SNHLY and CDR2 FYNNEI. This sample stems from a study of cytomegalovirus exposure and HLA in healthy donors. It was with 60 Vbeta and 13 Jbeta primers that the PCR ran. The method was immunoSEQ multiplex PCR; TCRdb's version includes in-frame clones alone and lacks a portion of them. The table has 150,000 to 200,000 clones, about three quarters seen once. Input material: PBMCs. V and J are TRBV2 and TRBJ1-2; tentatively, D is TRBD1 (6 bases). This sequence originates from a woman aged 45-65 years in good health and CMV-seropositive. The CDR3 DNA reads TGTGCCAGCAGTGAGGACAGCGTATATGGCTACACCTTC. Protein sequence: CASSEDSVYGYTF. The complete variable domain, with remaining parts taken from reference TRBV2 and TRBJ1-2, reads EPEVTQTPSHQVTQMGQEVILRCVPISNHLYFYWYRQILGQKVEFLVSFYNNEISEKSEIFDDQFSVERPDGSNFTLKIRSTKLEDSAMYFCASSEDSVYGYTFGSGTRLTVV.